A single sample is the source of the 5 T cell receptor beta chains below, sequenced in a study of blood T cells in healthy people across ages. For the second PCR, which ran for about 7 to 11 cycles, a sample-barcoded 5' primer and a J-beta primer mix were used. TCRdb reprocessed the 5' RACE reads via MiXCR and lists one record per CDR3 protein. This table has some 1.5 million distinct CDR3 sequences, 25% to 30% appearing once. The specimen was blood. All receptors derive from a woman aged 30 to 39 in good health.

This rearrangement joins TRBV3-1 to TRBJ2-1; D might be TRBD1 (5 bases). The CDR3 loop spans 15 amino acids. V lost 7 bases and J lost 0, with 13 bases in between. The V gene's germline CDR1 is LGHDT and CDR2 YNNKEL (reference sequence). CDR3 sequence (DNA): TGTGCCAGCACCGAGACAGTTAGCTCCTACAATGAGCAGTTCTTC. Translating gives CASTETVSSYNEQFF.

The chain combines TRBV7-9 with TRBJ2-6; D gene unclear. This CDR3 is built from 17 residues. Trimming stripped 5 bases from V and 2 bases from J, with 16 bases between. Germline V gene lookup returns CDR1 SEHNR and CDR2 FQNEAQ (reference sequence). For the CDR3, the DNA is TGTGCCAGCAGCCCTACCTATCAGATCCCTGGGGCCAACGTCCTGACTTTC. Translated: CASSPTYQIPGANVLTF.

Concerning this clonotype: One end of the junction fails to match germline, which may point to a read error. V gene TRBV28 combines with J gene TRBJ1-1, with 8 positions matching TRBD1. The CDR3 length is 14 residues. Germline V gene sequence: CDR1 MDHEN, CDR2 SYDVKM. This CDR3 reads CTSRTRGQVTEAFF. The DNA for the CDR3 is TGTACCAGCAGGACCAGGGGGCAAGTAACTGAAGCTTTCTTT.

The CDR3 sequence: CSAGTGRWGQDGYTF. CDR3 nucleotides: TGCAGTGCTGGCACCGGTCGTTGGGGGCAGGATGGCTACACCTTC. The chain combines TRBV20-1 with TRBJ1-2, with D maybe TRBD1 (6 bases). Trimming cost V 5 bases and J 6 bases, with 22 bases left between them. The CDR3 has 15 residues. The germline gives CDR1 DFQATT, CDR2 SNEGSKA (reference sequence).

This clonotype has just a few counts. The J gene is TRBJ2-5, the V gene TRBV3-1; D is undetermined. The germline V and J ends were trimmed by 5 bases and 4 bases, with 20 bases remaining between them. Germline V gene sequence: CDR1 LGHDT, CDR2 YNNKEL (reference sequence). There are 16 residues in the CDR3. The CDR3 spells CASSIPQDPLGETQYF. In DNA, the CDR3 is TGTGCCAGCAGCATTCCCCAGGATCCCCTGGGAGAGACCCAGTACTTC.